This TCR beta chain was found in a study of blood T cell repertoires in COVID-19. The wider study: Specimens from acute and convalescent COVID-19 originated in the United States, Italy and Spain. T cells, B-cell-depleted T cells, or PBMCs supplied cDNA or gDNA.

Germline trimming cut 4 bases from V and 2 bases from J; bases unmatched to any gene: 4. Germline V gene lookup returns CDR1 MDHEN and CDR2 SYDVKM. CDR3 size: 16 residues. In the original analysis: Amplification with reference gene primers provided the estimates of nucleated cell counts. Produced via immunoSEQ multiplex PCR; TCRdb's table is partial and in-frame only. V, J and clone size are those of that table, while D and trimming were read from the DNA. The data contain fewer than 80,000 clones, about nine tenths of them singletons. The sequence derives from a human donor in a cohort sampled during active COVID-19. Material for sequencing was peripheral blood. The chain is built from TRBV28 and TRBJ2-7, with 14 bases lining up with TRBD2. In DNA, the CDR3 is TGTGCCAGCAGTTCAGGGGGACTAGCGGGGGCCTACGAGCAGTACTTC. Translated: CASSSGGLAGAYEQYF.